This TCR beta chain stems from a study of identical twins. All donors comprised healthy Caucasians. Trimming left V 4 bases short and J 2 bases short, with 14 bases between. The CDR3 is made up of 14 amino acids. From germline, CDR1 is DFQATT and CDR2 SNEGSKA (reference sequence). Carrying unique molecular identifiers, the cDNA also gained a universal primer site through template switching. TCRdb re-analysed the 5' RACE reads in MiXCR, keeping a single row per CDR3 protein. The table includes roughly 230,000 distinct CDR3 sequences, about 8.3% detected once. The sample was also linked to a second study, of yellow fever vaccine responses in identical twins.

The sequence was obtained from a woman aged 18-30 years in good health. The chain combines TRBV20-1 with TRBJ1-2; D might be TRBD1 (5 bases). Material: CD8+ T cells sorted from blood. The CDR3 loop is CSAKPIQENYGYTF. CDR3 sequence (DNA): TGCAGTGCTAAACCGATACAGGAGAACTATGGCTACACCTTC.